The source of this TCR beta chain is a study of graft-versus-host responses after intestinal transplantation. At the level of the study: All recipients got anti-thymocyte globulin induction, then tacrolimus and steroids for roughly 3 years.

The CDR3 extends over 11 amino acids. Per germline, CDR1 DFQATT and CDR2 SNEGSKA (reference sequence). V was shortened by 7 bases and J by 4 bases, with 10 bases between the two germline ends. A word on this clone: Its cognate antigen is unknown.

Data came from immunoSEQ multiplex PCR; TCRdb stores just in-frame clones and leaves some out. The profile shows fewer than 110,000 clones, roughly 87% of them singletons. The chain carries TRBV20-1 and TRBJ2-5; D not resolved. This receptor was identified in a human donor who was the organ donor for an intestinal transplant. Sequences were derived from unstimulated CD4+ T cells sorted from spleen or lymph node cells, sampled before transplant. The CDR3 DNA reads as TGCAGTGTTGTGGTGAGAGAGACCCAGTACTTC. Translating gives CSVVVRETQYF.